These 25 T cell receptor beta chains came from one sample sequenced in a study of cytomegalovirus exposure and HLA in healthy donors. This PCR relied on a set of 60 Vbeta primers and 13 Jbeta primers. Produced via immunoSEQ multiplex PCR; TCRdb's table is partial and in-frame only. The sample holds some 70,000 clones, approximately 78% seen once. The specimen was PBMCs. Receptors originate from a man between 18 and 29 years old in good health and CMV-seropositive.

The V gene is TRBV18, the J gene TRBJ1-5; D is unresolved. The germline V gene has CDR1 KGHSH and CDR2 LQKENI. CDR3 length: 15 residues. V gave up 6 bases and J gave up 1 base, with 13 bases separating them. The CDR3 sequence: CASSPGARSNQPQHF. Here the CDR3 DNA reads TGTGCCAGCTCCCCTGGTGCGCGGAGCAATCAGCCCCAGCATTTT. Supplemented by reference TRBV18 and TRBJ1-5, the full variable domain reads NAGVMQNPRHLVRRRGQEARLRCSPMKGHSHVYWYRQLPEEGLKFMVYLQKENIIDESGMPKERFSAEFPKEGPSILRIQQVVRGDSAAYFCASSPGARSNQPQHFGDGTRLSIL.

The table lists this clone with a count of one. This chain connects TRBV10-2 to TRBJ1-4, with 7 bases matching TRBD1. This CDR3 spans 13 amino acids. CDR1 and CDR2 from the germline V gene are WSHSY and SAAADI. V was pared by 6 bases and J by 5 bases, with 3 bases of the junction left unmatched. Here the CDR3 reads CASREQGNEKLFF. CDR3 DNA: TGCGCCAGCAGGGAACAGGGGAATGAAAAACTGTTTTTT.

This chain connects TRBV6-1 to TRBJ2-7; D is possibly TRBD1 (6 bases). The CDR3 runs 17 residues. Trimming shortened V by 4 bases and J by 2 bases, and 21 bases separated the two germline ends. The germline V gene encodes CDR1 MNHNS and CDR2 SASEGT. For the CDR3, the DNA is TGTGCCAGCAGTGGCCAGATTACCGGGACAAGCACCTACGAGCAGTACTTC. It codes for CASSGQITGTSTYEQYF.

For the CDR3, the DNA is TGTGCCAGCAGTGACAAGAGGGTAGGAATTTCTGGTGGCTACACCTTC. Translating gives CASSDKRVGISGGYTF. The V call is TRBV2, the J call TRBJ1-2; no clear D. Germline CDR1 is SNHLY and CDR2 is FYNNEI. The CDR3 runs 16 residues. The V end was cut by 3 bases, the J end by 7 bases, with 21 bases between.

The gene calls are TRBV29-1 and TRBJ2-7; 8 bases map to TRBD1. There are 14 residues in the CDR3. The germline CDR1 and CDR2 sequences are SQVTM and ANQGSEA. V lost 2 bases, J lost 0 bases, and 3 bases stayed unmatched. DNA for the CDR3: TGCAGCGTTGAAAGCACAGGGGGCTCCTACGAGCAGTACTTC. The encoded protein is CSVESTGGSYEQYF.

This chain joins TRBV10-3 and TRBJ1-5, with unresolved D. V was clipped by 7 bases and J by 5 bases, with 12 bases between them. Looked up from germline, CDR1 is ENHRY and CDR2 is SYGVKD. This CDR3 spans 13 amino acids. This CDR3 reads CAITADPDQPQHF. In DNA form, the CDR3 reads TGTGCCATCACCGCCGATCCAGATCAGCCCCAGCATTTT.

This clone was recorded once. J is TRBJ1-6 and V is TRBV14, with D maybe TRBD1 (6 bases). Germline loops: CDR1 SGHDN, CDR2 FVKESK. The CDR3 spans 17 residues. Trimming took 0 bases from V and 7 from J, leaving 16 bases between them. CDR3: CASSQDSGGYENSPLHF. The DNA of the CDR3 is TGTGCCAGCAGCCAAGATTCTGGGGGCTACGAGAATTCACCCCTCCACTTT.

In this sample, this clone turned up a few times. The chain links TRBV10-1 to TRBJ2-1; maybe TRBD2 (6 bases). The V gene's germline CDR1 is WNHNN and CDR2 SYGVQD (reference sequence). The CDR3 is made up of 17 amino acids. Trimming stripped 2 bases from V and 0 bases from J, with 14 bases between. CDR3 nucleotides: TGCGCCAGCAGTGAGCCTAGCGCTACGAGCTCCTACAATGAGCAGTTCTTC. It yields the protein CASSEPSATSSYNEQFF.

This clone was counted a single time. The chain uses TRBV5-1 and TRBJ2-5, with D tentatively TRBD1 (5 bases). From germline, CDR1 is SGHRS and CDR2 YFSETQ. V shed 2 bases and J shed 3 bases, with 8 bases lying between them. This CDR3 contains 13 residues. The CDR3 spells CASSFIGEETQYF. Written as DNA, the CDR3 is TGCGCCAGCAGCTTTATAGGGGAAGAGACCCAGTACTTC. Full variable domain (rest looked up from reference TRBV5-1 and TRBJ2-5): KAGVTQTPRYLIKTRGQQVTLSCSPISGHRSVSWYQQTPGQGLQFLFEYFSETQRNKGNFPGRFSGRQFSNSRSEMNVSTLELGDSALYLCASSFIGEETQYFGPGTRLLVL.

This chain joins TRBV6-1 and TRBJ2-7; the D gene is possibly TRBD1 (6 bases). This CDR3 comprises 14 residues. V lost 6 bases and J 3 bases, leaving 15 bases between the germline ends. In germline, CDR1 is MNHNS, CDR2 SASEGT. CDR3 protein: CASREPGHFYEQYF. CDR3 DNA: TGTGCCAGCAGGGAACCGGGACACTTCTACGAGCAGTACTTC.

This clone was counted once. The gene calls are TRBV10-3 and TRBJ2-5, with 10 bases lining up with TRBD2. The germline CDR1 and CDR2 sequences are ENHRY and SYGVKD. The CDR3 consists of 15 residues. V gave up 4 bases and J gave up 7 bases; unmatched junction bases: 9. In DNA form, the CDR3 reads TGTGCCATCAGTGGGACTAGCGGAGAGGAATGGACCCAGTACTTC. Translated: CAISGTSGEEWTQYF.

This chain connects TRBV5-4 to TRBJ1-6; 7 bases map to TRBD1. Germline lookup yields CDR1 SGHNT and CDR2 YYREEE (reference sequence). The CDR3 contains 14 residues. V gave up 4 bases and J gave up 6 bases; unmatched junction bases: 4. CDR3 in DNA: TGTGCCAGCAGCATAGGGACAGTTAATTCACCCCTCCACTTT. Protein product: CASSIGTVNSPLHF.

This clone was found a few times. The V gene is TRBV4-1, the J gene TRBJ1-1; TRBD1 matches 7 bases. The germline CDR1 and CDR2 sequences are MGHRA and YSYEKL. The CDR3 has 13 residues. V lost 3 bases to trimming and J lost 8 bases; unmatched junction nucleotides: 6. The CDR3, as DNA: TGCGCCAGCAGCCAGGCCCGGACAGGCGAAGCTTTCTTT. Protein sequence: CASSQARTGEAFF.

Of note for this clone: The junction departs from germline at one end; a sequencing error may be responsible. The chain carries TRBV29-1 and TRBJ1-2, with a weak D call TRBD1 (6 bases). Germline loops: CDR1 SQVTM, CDR2 ANQGSEA. CDR3 length equals 13 residues. The CDR3 nucleotides read TGCAGCGCTGAAGCTACAGGGAACTATGGCTACACCTTC. It yields the protein CSAEATGNYGYTF.

V is TRBV25-1 and J is TRBJ1-6, with TRBD1 identical over 11 bases. The length of the CDR3 is 17 residues. Looked up from germline, CDR1 is MGHDK and CDR2 is SYGVNS. With 6 bases clipped from V and 9 bases from J, the junction kept 13 bases outside the gene matches. This CDR3 reads CASRPIAGTGGSSPLHF. Here the CDR3 DNA reads TGTGCCAGCAGACCGATAGCGGGGACAGGGGGTAGTTCACCCCTCCACTTT.

This chain links TRBV5-1 with TRBJ2-2; D possibly corresponds to TRBD1 (6 bases). This CDR3 comprises 12 residues. With 4 bases removed from V and 15 bases from J, the gap between germline ends came to 16 bases. Germline V gene lookup returns CDR1 SGHRS and CDR2 YFSETQ. CDR3 nucleotides: TGCGCCAGCAGCGAGGACAGCCTTATTTTGTTTTTT. Protein: CASSEDSLILFF.

The chain recombines TRBV2 with TRBJ1-5; 8 bases are a match to TRBD1. Germline V gene sequence: CDR1 SNHLY, CDR2 FYNNEI. With V trimmed by 7 bases and J by 2 bases, 19 bases remained unmatched. The CDR3 spans 19 residues. Here the CDR3 reads CASTEVGTGKNAGNQPQHF. CDR3 nucleotides: TGTGCCAGCACCGAAGTAGGGACAGGAAAGAATGCGGGCAATCAGCCCCAGCATTTT.

The V call is TRBV29-1, the J call TRBJ2-1, with a weak D call TRBD2 (5 bases). CDR1 and CDR2 (germline): SQVTM, ANQGSEA. The germline V and J ends were trimmed by 5 bases and 4 bases, with 15 bases remaining between them. The CDR3 covers 14 residues. The CDR3 reads CSVRPQTNYNEQFF. The CDR3, as DNA: TGCAGCGTTCGTCCGCAGACTAATTACAATGAGCAGTTCTTC.

The V and J genes are TRBV5-6 and TRBJ2-2; 9 positions agree with TRBD1. This CDR3 spans 16 amino acids. Germline values: CDR1 SGHDT, CDR2 YYEEEE. V dropped 3 bases and J dropped 6; count of bases not matched to a gene: 9. CDR3 region: CASSSSGTGWAGELFF. The CDR3 nucleotides read TGTGCCAGCAGCTCATCCGGGACAGGGTGGGCCGGGGAGCTGTTTTTT. The whole variable domain, remainder taken from reference TRBV5-6 and TRBJ2-2, is DAGVTQSPTHLIKTRGQQVTLRCSPKSGHDTVSWYQQALGQGPQFIFQYYEEEERQRGNFPDRFSGHQFPNYSSELNVNALLLGDSALYLCASSSSGTGWAGELFFGEGSRLTVL.

The rearrangement joins TRBV5-4 to TRBJ2-5, with a weak D call TRBD2 (5 bases). V lost 0 bases, J lost 5 bases, and 11 bases lay in between. Germline CDR1 reads SGHNT; CDR2 reads YYREEE (reference sequence). The CDR3 has 14 amino acids. The CDR3 sequence: CASSLGGSAETQYF. DNA for the CDR3: TGTGCCAGCAGCTTGGGTGGTAGCGCGGAGACCCAGTACTTC.

The chain recombines TRBV2 with TRBJ1-4; D remains ambiguous. Germline V gives CDR1 SNHLY, CDR2 FYNNEI. CDR3 length equals 14 residues. V shed 3 bases and J shed 8 bases, with 13 bases lying between them. In nucleotides, the CDR3 is TGTGCCAGCAGTGATGAGGGAGGCTGGGAAAAACTGTTTTTT. This translates into CASSDEGGWEKLFF.

The genes are TRBV30 and TRBJ2-5; D is perhaps TRBD1 (5 bases). This CDR3 is 13 amino acids long. Germline CDR1 reads GTSNPN; CDR2 reads SVGIG (reference sequence). The V end was cut by 6 bases, the J end by 5 bases, with 16 bases between. DNA of the CDR3: TGTGCCTGTTCTGGGGCATTTCGGGAGACCCAGTACTTC. Protein sequence: CACSGAFRETQYF. The whole variable domain, filled in from reference TRBV30 and TRBJ2-5, reads SQTIHQWPATLVQPVGSPLSLECTVEGTSNPNLYWYRQAAGRGLQLLFYSVGIGQISSEVPQNLSASRPQDRQFILSSKKLLLSDSGFYLCACSGAFRETQYFGPGTRLLVL.

This chain connects TRBV2 to TRBJ2-1; 9 positions match TRBD2. The V and J ends lost 8 bases and 9 bases, in that order; junction bases with no gene match: 8. CDR3 length equals 13 residues. CDR1 and CDR2 (germline): SNHLY, FYNNEI. The CDR3 loop is CASLREGRVEQFF. CDR3 nucleotides: TGTGCCAGCTTGCGGGAGGGTCGCGTTGAGCAGTTCTTC.

The V call is TRBV5-6, the J call TRBJ2-7, with D possibly TRBD2 on 7 matching bases. Germline lookup yields CDR1 SGHDT and CDR2 YYEEEE. This CDR3 has 16 amino acids. The germline V and J ends were trimmed by 0 bases and 3 bases, with 16 bases remaining between them. This CDR3 is CASSLVGGADIYEQYF. The CDR3 coding sequence is TGTGCCAGCAGCTTGGTAGGGGGGGCGGATATCTACGAGCAGTACTTC.

In nucleotides, the CDR3 is TGTGCCAGCAGCGTAGACGGGGGACTCGGTGAAGCTTTCTTT. It specifies CASSVDGGLGEAFF. The chain has TRBV9 and TRBJ1-1; D is perhaps TRBD1 (5 bases). V was trimmed by 0 bases and J by 7 bases, leaving 13 bases between them. Looked up from germline, CDR1 is SGDLS and CDR2 is YYNGEE. CDR3 length: 14 amino acids.